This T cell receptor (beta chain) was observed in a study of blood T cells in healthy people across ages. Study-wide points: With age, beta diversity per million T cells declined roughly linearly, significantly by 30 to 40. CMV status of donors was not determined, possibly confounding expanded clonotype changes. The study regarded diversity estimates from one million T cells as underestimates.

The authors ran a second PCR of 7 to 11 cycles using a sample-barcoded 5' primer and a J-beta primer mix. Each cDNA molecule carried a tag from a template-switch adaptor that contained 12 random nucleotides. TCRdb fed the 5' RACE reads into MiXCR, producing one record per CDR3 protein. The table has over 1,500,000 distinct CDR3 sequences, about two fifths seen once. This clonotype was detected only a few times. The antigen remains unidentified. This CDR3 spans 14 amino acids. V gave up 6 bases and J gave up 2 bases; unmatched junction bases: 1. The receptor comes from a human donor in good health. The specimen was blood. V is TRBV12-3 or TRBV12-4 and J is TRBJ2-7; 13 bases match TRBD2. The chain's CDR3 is CASRTSGGTYEQYF. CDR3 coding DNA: TGTGCCAGCAGGACTAGCGGGGGGACCTACGAGCAGTACTTC.